This T cell receptor (beta chain) appears in the sequencing data of a study of control samples from healthy donors and cancer patients. The CDR3 is 15 amino acids. Germline trimming cut 3 bases from V and 7 bases from J; bases unmatched to any gene: 7. The V gene's germline CDR1 is MNHNS and CDR2 SASEGT. Here immunoSEQ multiplex PCR was the method, and the copy in TCRdb shows in-frame clones only, minus some. The repertoire holds 100,000 to 150,000 clones, with around 89% as singletons. The sequenced material came from blood. J is TRBJ1-4 and V is TRBV6-1; TRBD1 matches at 8 bases. The sequence derives from a man over 45 in good health. CDR3 DNA sequence: TGTGCCAGCAGTGAGCCGGGACAGGCTCGTGAAAAACTGTTTTTT. Translating gives CASSEPGQAREKLFF.